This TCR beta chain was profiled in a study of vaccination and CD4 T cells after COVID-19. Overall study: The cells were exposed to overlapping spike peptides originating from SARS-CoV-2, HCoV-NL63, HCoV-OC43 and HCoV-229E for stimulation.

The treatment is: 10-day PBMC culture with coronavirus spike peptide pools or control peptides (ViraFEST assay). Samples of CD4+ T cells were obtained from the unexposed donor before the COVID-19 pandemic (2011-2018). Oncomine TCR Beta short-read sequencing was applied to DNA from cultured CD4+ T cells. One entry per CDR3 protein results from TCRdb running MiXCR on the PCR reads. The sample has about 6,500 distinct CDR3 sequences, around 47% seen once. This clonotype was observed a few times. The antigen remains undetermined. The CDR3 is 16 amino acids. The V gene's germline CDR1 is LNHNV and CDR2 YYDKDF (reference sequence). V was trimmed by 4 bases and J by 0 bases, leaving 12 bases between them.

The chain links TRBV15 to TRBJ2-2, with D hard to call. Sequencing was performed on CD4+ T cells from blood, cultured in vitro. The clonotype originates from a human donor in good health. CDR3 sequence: CATSTRTVSNTGELFF. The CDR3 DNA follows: TGTGCCACCAGCACGAGGACGGTTTCGAACACCGGGGAGCTGTTTTTT.